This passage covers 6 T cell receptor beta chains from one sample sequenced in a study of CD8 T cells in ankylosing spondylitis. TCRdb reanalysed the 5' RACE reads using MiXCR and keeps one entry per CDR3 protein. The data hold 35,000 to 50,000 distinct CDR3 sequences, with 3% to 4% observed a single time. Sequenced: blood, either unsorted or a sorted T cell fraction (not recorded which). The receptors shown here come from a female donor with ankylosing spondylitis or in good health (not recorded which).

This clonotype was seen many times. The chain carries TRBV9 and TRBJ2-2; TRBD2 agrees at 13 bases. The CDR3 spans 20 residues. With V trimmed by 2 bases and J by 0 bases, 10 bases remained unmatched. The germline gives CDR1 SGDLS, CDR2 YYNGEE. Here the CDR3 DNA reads TGTGCCAGCAGCGTGACTAGCGGGGGGACCCCCTCTTCGAACACCGGGGAGCTGTTTTTT. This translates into CASSVTSGGTPSSNTGELFF.

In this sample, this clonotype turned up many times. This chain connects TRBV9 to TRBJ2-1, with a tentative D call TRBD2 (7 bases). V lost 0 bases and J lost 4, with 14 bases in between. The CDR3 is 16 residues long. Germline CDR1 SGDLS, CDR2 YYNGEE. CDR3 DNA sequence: TGTGCCAGCAGCGTAGTTGGAGGGGGGGGATACAATGAGCAGTTCTTC. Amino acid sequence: CASSVVGGGGYNEQFF.

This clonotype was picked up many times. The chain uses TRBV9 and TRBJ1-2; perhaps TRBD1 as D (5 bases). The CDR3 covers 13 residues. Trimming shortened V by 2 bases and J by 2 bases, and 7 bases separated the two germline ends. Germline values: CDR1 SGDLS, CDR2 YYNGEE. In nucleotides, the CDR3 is TGTGCCAGCAGCGTGGGACTCAACTATGGCTACACCTTC. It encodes CASSVGLNYGYTF.

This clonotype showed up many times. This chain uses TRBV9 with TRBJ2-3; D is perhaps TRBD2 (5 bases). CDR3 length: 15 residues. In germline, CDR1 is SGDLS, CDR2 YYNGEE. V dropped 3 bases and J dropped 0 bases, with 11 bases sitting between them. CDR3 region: CASSARTQSTDTQYF. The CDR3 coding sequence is TGTGCCAGCAGCGCGAGGACTCAGAGCACAGATACGCAGTATTTT.

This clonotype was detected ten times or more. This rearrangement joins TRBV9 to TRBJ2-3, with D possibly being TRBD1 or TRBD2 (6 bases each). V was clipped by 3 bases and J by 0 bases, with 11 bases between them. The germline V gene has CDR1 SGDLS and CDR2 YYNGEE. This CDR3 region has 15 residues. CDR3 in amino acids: CASSDGGHSTDTQYF. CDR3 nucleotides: TGTGCCAGCAGCGATGGGGGGCATAGCACAGATACGCAGTATTTT.

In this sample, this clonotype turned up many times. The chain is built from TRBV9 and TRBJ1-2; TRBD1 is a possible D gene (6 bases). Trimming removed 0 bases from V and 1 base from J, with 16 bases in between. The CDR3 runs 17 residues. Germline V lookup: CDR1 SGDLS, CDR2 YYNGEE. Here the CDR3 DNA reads TGTGCCAGCAGCGTAGAGGACAGACCAACTAATAACTATGGCTACACCTTC. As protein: CASSVEDRPTNNYGYTF.